Each of the 15 T cell receptor beta chains below was sequenced from the same sample in a study of identical twins. TCRdb analysed the 5' RACE reads with MiXCR anew, one entry per CDR3 protein. The sample contains approximately 550,000 distinct CDR3 sequences, about 22% of which appear only once. These data were also reused for a study on yellow fever vaccine responses in identical twins.

The sample taken for sequencing was CD4+ T cells sorted from blood. The receptors shown here come from a woman aged 18 to 35 in good health.

This clonotype was found a few times. The chain couples TRBV6-1 to TRBJ2-1, with 15 bases that match TRBD2. The V gene end was trimmed by 6 bases and the J gene end by 6 bases; junction bases not matched to a gene: 6. Germline values: CDR1 MNHNS, CDR2 SASEGT. The CDR3 sequence is 16 residues long. The CDR3 region is CASSAQGLAGGNEQFF. In DNA, the CDR3 is TGTGCCAGCAGCGCGCAGGGACTAGCGGGAGGCAATGAGCAGTTCTTC.

The chain combines TRBV5-1 with TRBJ2-3; 13 bases line up with TRBD2. J was trimmed by 1 base and V by 3 bases; bases with no gene match: 5. CDR1 is SGHRS and CDR2 is YFSETQ in the germline V gene. The CDR3 is 17 residues long. CDR3 region: CASSYRLAGGGTDTQYF. The CDR3 bases are TGCGCCAGCAGCTACAGACTAGCGGGGGGCGGCACAGATACGCAGTATTTT.

This clonotype has just a few counts. CDR3 residues: CASSRLASETQYF. For the CDR3, the DNA is TGCGCCAGCAGCCGACTAGCGTCGGAGACCCAGTACTTC. The chain uses TRBV4-1 and TRBJ2-5, with TRBD2 matching over 8 bases. Trimming removed 4 bases from V and 5 bases from J; junction bases left unmatched: 3. The germline V gene encodes CDR1 MGHRA and CDR2 YSYEKL. The CDR3 runs to 13 residues.

This clonotype has only a few counts. The chain joins TRBV18 to TRBJ2-4; D is uncertain. The V end was cut by 0 bases, the J end by 2 bases, with 8 bases between. Germline values: CDR1 KGHSH, CDR2 LQKENI. The CDR3 length is 15 residues. Here the CDR3 DNA reads TGTGCCAGCTCACCACCGACGGATTCCAAAAACATTCAGTACTTC. This gives the protein CASSPPTDSKNIQYF. The full variable domain, completed using reference TRBV18 and TRBJ2-4, is NAGVMQNPRHLVRRRGQEARLRCSPMKGHSHVYWYRQLPEEGLKFMVYLQKENIIDESGMPKERFSAEFPKEGPSILRIQQVVRGDSAAYFCASSPPTDSKNIQYFGAGTRLSVL.

The chain carries TRBV6-2 or TRBV6-3 and TRBJ2-7, with TRBD2 identical over 11 bases. The CDR3 contains 14 residues. Looked up from germline, CDR1 is MNHEY and CDR2 is SVGEGT. The junction had 5 bases not matched to a gene; V was cut back by 6 bases and J by 4 bases. The CDR3 DNA reads TGTGCCAGCAGCCGACTAGCGGGGTGGTACGAGCAGTACTTC. It translates to CASSRLAGWYEQYF.

Many counts were recorded for this clonotype. The chain recombines TRBV5-1 with TRBJ2-7; TRBD1 matches 10 bases. This CDR3 contains 15 residues. CDR1 SGHRS and CDR2 YFSETQ come from the germline V gene. V trimming: 4 bases; J trimming: 2 bases; junction bases outside the gene matches: 6. For the CDR3, the DNA is TGCGCCAGCAGCCAGACAGGGGGCTCGGCCTACGAGCAGTACTTC. This codes for CASSQTGGSAYEQYF.

This clonotype showed up just a few times. V is TRBV5-5 and J is TRBJ2-6; 8 bases are a match to TRBD2. The trim removed 0 bases at V and 4 bases at J, leaving 6 bases unmatched. From germline, CDR1 is SGHKS and CDR2 YYEKEE (reference sequence). This CDR3 has 17 amino acids. The CDR3 region has the DNA TGTGCCAGCAGCTTGGCCAGCGGGAGCTCCGGGGCCAACGTCCTGACTTTC. Translated: CASSLASGSSGANVLTF.

V and J are TRBV5-1 and TRBJ1-4; D ambiguous. CDR3 length equals 10 residues. Germline V CDR1 and CDR2: SGHRS, YFSETQ. V was cut by 5 bases and J by 8 bases, with 4 bases left in between. In nucleotides, the CDR3 is TGCGCCAGCAGAGGGGAAAAACTGTTTTTT. Protein: CASRGEKLFF. Full variable domain (missing parts from reference TRBV5-1 and TRBJ1-4): KAGVTQTPRYLIKTRGQQVTLSCSPISGHRSVSWYQQTPGQGLQFLFEYFSETQRNKGNFPGRFSGRQFSNSRSEMNVSTLELGDSALYLCASRGEKLFFGSGTQLSVL.

This clonotype has more than one count but fewer than ten. The chain employs TRBV5-1 and TRBJ1-4, with D possibly matching TRBD1 (6 bases). Germline assignment: CDR1 SGHRS and CDR2 YFSETQ. Trimming took off 0 bases at V and 0 bases at J, with 9 bases between the two ends. The CDR3 sequence is 16 residues long. CDR3 sequence (DNA): TGCGCCAGCAGCTTGGGCAGGGGCGCAACTAATGAAAAACTGTTTTTT. Its protein product is CASSLGRGATNEKLFF.

The V and J genes are TRBV29-1 and TRBJ2-3; D is ambiguous. The CDR3 runs 14 residues. Germline CDR1 is SQVTM and CDR2 is ANQGSEA. V was clipped by 1 base and J by 0 bases, with 8 bases between them. Written as DNA, the CDR3 is TGCAGCGTTGAAGGGGGAAGTAGCACAGATACGCAGTATTTT. It specifies CSVEGGSSTDTQYF.

V usage is TRBV5-1 and J usage is TRBJ2-4; no firm D call. Trimming stripped 0 bases from V and 0 bases from J, with 10 bases between. Germline-derived CDR1 and CDR2 are SGHRS and YFSETQ. The CDR3 has 16 amino acids. For the CDR3, the DNA is TGCGCCAGCAGCTTGGGACCTAGGAGAGCCAAAAACATTCAGTACTTC. Encoded protein: CASSLGPRRAKNIQYF.

The V and J genes are TRBV5-1 and TRBJ2-4; D is possibly TRBD2 (5 bases). CDR3 length: 16 residues. CDR1 SGHRS and CDR2 YFSETQ come from the germline V gene. Trimming stripped 0 bases from V and 5 bases from J, with 15 bases between. CDR3 coding DNA: TGCGCCAGCAGCTTGGATCCTAGCAGCCTACAAAACATTCAGTACTTC. As protein: CASSLDPSSLQNIQYF.

The chain combines TRBV12-3 or TRBV12-4 with TRBJ1-1, with D hard to call. CDR3 length equals 12 residues. Trimming left V 9 bases short and J 1 base short, with 9 bases between. This CDR3 reads CASIRTNTEAFF. In nucleotides, the CDR3 is TGTGCCAGTATTAGAACGAACACTGAAGCTTTCTTT.

The chain recombines TRBV11-1 with TRBJ1-1; 7 nucleotides match TRBD1. Per the germline V gene, CDR1 is SGHAT and CDR2 is FQDESV (reference sequence). CDR3 length: 18 residues. J was trimmed by 1 base and V by 4 bases; bases with no gene match: 15. CDR3 region: CASSSWGRFRGENTEAFF. The CDR3 nucleotides read TGTGCCAGCAGCTCATGGGGCCGTTTCAGGGGGGAGAACACTGAAGCTTTCTTT.

This clonotype showed up many times. V gene TRBV5-1 combines with J gene TRBJ2-2; 7 bases align to TRBD1. This CDR3 comprises 14 residues. V lost 4 bases to trimming and J lost 7 bases; unmatched junction nucleotides: 7. Germline CDR1 and CDR2: SGHRS and YFSETQ. This CDR3 reads CASSADRVHGELFF. The CDR3, as DNA: TGCGCCAGCAGCGCAGACAGGGTCCACGGGGAGCTGTTTTTT.